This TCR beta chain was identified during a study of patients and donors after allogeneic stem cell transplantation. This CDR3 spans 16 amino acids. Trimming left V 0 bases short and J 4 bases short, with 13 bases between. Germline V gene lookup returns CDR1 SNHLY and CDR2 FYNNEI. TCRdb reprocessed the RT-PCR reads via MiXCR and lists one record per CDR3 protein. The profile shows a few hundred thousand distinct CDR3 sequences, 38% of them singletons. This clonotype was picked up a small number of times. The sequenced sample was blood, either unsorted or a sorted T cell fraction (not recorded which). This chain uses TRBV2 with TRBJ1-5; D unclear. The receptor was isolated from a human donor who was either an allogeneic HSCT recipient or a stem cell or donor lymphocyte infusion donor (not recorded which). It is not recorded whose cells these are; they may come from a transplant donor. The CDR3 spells CASSEAMAVLNQPQHF. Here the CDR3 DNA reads TGTGCCAGCAGTGAAGCGATGGCAGTCTTAAATCAGCCCCAGCATTTT.